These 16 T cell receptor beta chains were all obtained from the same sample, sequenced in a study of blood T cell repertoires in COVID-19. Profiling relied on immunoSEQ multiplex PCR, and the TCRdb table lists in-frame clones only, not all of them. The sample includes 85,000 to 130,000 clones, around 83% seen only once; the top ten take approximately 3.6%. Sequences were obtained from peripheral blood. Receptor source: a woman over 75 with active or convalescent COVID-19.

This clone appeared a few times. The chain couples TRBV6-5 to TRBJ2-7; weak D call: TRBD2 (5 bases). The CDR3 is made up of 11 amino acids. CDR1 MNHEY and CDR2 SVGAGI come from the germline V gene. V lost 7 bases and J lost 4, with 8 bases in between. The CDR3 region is CASIRGYEQYF. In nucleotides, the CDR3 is TGTGCCAGCATACGGGGTTACGAGCAGTACTTC.

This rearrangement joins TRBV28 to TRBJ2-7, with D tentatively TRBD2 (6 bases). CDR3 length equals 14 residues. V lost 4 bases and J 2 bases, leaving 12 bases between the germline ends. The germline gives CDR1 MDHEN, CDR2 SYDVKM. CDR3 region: CASSSGTLPYEQYF. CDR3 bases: TGTGCCAGCAGTTCGGGGACTCTGCCCTACGAGCAGTACTTC.

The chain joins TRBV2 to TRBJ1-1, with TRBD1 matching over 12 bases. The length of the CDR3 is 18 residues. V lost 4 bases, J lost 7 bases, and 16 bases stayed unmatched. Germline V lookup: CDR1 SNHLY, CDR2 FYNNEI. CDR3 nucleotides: TGTGCCAGCAGTGTGTTAGGGGACAGGGGGCTTCTAAGTCTTGAAGCTTTCTTT. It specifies CASSVLGDRGLLSLEAFF.

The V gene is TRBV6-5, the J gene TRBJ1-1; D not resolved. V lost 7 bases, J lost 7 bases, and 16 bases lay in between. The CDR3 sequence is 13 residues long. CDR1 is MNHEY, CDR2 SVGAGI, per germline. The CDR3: CASTSRGEDEAFF. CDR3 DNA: TGTGCCAGCACCTCACGCGGAGAGGATGAAGCTTTCTTT.

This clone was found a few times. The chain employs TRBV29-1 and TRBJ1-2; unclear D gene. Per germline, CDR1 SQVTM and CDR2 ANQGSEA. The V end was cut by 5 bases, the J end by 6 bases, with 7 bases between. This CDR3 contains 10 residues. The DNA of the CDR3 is TGCAGCGTTTTCGAGGATGGCTACACCTTC. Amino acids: CSVFEDGYTF.

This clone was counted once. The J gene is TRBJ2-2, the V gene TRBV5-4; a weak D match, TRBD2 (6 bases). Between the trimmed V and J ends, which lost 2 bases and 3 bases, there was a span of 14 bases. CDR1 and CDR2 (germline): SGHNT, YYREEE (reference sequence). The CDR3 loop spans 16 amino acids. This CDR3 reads CASSFPAAGHTGELFF. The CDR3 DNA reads TGTGCCAGCAGCTTTCCGGCCGCGGGGCACACCGGGGAGCTGTTTTTT.

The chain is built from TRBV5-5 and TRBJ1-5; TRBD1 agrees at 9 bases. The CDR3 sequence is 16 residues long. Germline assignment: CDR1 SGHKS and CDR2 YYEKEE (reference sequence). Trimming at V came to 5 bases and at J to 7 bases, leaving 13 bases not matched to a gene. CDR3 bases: TGTGCCAGCAGGGACACAGGGGGCGCAGGGGGACAGCCCCAGCATTTT. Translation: CASRDTGGAGGQPQHF.

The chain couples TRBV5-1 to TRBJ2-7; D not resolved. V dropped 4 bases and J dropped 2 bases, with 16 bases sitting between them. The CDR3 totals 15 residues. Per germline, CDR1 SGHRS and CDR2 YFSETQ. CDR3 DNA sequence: TGCGCCAGCAGCCCCTCCGCGCAGGCCACCTACGAGCAGTACTTC. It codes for CASSPSAQATYEQYF.

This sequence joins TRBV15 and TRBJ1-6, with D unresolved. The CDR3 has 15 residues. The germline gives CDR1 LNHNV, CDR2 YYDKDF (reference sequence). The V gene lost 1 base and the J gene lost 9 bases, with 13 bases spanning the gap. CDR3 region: CATSRADGKFSPLHF. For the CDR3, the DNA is TGTGCCACCAGCAGAGCGGACGGGAAGTTTTCACCCCTCCACTTT. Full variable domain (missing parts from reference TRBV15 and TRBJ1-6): DAMVIQNPRYQVTQFGKPVTLSCSQTLNHNVMYWYQQKSSQAPKLLFHYYDKDFNNEADTPDNFQSRRPNTSFCFLDIRSPGLGDTAMYLCATSRADGKFSPLHFGNGTRLTVT.

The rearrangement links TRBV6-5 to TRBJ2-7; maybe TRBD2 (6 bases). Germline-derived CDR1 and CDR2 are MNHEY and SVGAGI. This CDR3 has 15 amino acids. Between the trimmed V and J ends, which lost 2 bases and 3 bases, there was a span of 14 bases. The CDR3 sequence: CASSYGGSGNYEQYF. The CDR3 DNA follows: TGTGCCAGCAGTTACGGTGGTAGCGGAAACTACGAGCAGTACTTC.

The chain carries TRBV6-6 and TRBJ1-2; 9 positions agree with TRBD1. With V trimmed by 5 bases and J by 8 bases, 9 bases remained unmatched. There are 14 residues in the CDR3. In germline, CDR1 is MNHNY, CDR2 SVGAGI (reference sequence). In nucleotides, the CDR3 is TGTGCCAGCAGTACCAGACAGGGGGTGTGGGGCTACACCTTC. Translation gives CASSTRQGVWGYTF.

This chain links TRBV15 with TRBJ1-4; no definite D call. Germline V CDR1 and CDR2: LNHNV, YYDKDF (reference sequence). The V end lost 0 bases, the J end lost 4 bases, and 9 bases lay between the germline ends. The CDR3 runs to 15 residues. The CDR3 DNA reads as TGTGCCACCAGCAGAGATAGGAGAAATAATGAAAAACTGTTTTTT. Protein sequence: CATSRDRRNNEKLFF.

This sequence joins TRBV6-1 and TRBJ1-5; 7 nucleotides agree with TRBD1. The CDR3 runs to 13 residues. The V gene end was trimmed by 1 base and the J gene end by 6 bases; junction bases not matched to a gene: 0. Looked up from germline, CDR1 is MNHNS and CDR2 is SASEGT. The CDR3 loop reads CASSEDRGQPQHF. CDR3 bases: TGTGCCAGCAGTGAAGACAGGGGTCAGCCCCAGCATTTT.

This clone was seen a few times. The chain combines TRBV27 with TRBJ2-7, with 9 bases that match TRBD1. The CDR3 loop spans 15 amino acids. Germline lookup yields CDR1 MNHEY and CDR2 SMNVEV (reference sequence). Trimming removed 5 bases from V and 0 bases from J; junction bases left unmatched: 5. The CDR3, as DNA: TGTGCCAGCAGTCCTAAGACAGGGGGCTCCTACGAGCAGTACTTC. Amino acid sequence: CASSPKTGGSYEQYF.

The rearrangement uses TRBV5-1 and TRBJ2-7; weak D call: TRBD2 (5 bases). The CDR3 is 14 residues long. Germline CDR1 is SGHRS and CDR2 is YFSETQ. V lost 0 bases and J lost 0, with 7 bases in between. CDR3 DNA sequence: TGCGCCAGCAGCTTGGACGGACTCTCCTACGAGCAGTACTTC. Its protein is CASSLDGLSYEQYF.

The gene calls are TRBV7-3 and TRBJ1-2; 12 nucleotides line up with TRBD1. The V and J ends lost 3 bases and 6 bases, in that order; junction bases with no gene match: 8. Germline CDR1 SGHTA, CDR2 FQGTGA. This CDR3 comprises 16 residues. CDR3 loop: CASSLPGTGGWDGYTF. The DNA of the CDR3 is TGTGCCAGCAGCTTGCCCGGGACAGGGGGCTGGGATGGCTACACCTTC.